A selection of T cell receptor beta chains follows, all from one sample in a study of shared clonotypes between healthy human individuals. Some clones are missing from TCRdb's copy, which holds only in-frame ones; the method was immunoSEQ multiplex PCR. In the table there are about 2.3 million clones, under 95% of which are singletons. Sequencing input: naive CD4+ T cells from PBMCs. Receptor source: a man aged 18 to 29 in good health. Some clones in this sample may be carry-over from other donors' samples. Both conserved end residues are part of each CDR3. A D gene is named only where the DNA matches it firmly. Expanded clones get a size class; other rows say once, few or many, or leave the size out.

clone size	CDR3 length	D gene	V gene	J gene	CDR3 DNA	CDR3 protein
.	14	.	TRBV7-6	TRBJ2-5	TGTGCCAGCAGCTTAAGGGCCCTCCAAGAGACCCAGTACTTC	CASSLRALQETQYF
.	15	.	TRBV5-1	TRBJ2-1	TGCGCCAGCAGCTTTACCGATAGCTCCTACAATGAGCAGTTCTTC	CASSFTDSSYNEQFF
.	15	.	TRBV11-3	TRBJ2-1	TGTGCCAGCAGCTTGACGTCTAGTGGGTACAATGAGCAGTTCTTC	CASSLTSSGYNEQFF
.	17	TRBD2	TRBV27	TRBJ2-7	TGTGCCAGCAGTCCTGACCGCCCCGGGAGGGGATCCTACGAGCAGTACTTC	CASSPDRPGRGSYEQYF
.	14	.	TRBV6-6	TRBJ1-3	TGTGCCAGCAGTCAGGGCCTCTCTGGAAACACCATATATTTT	CASSQGLSGNTIYF
.	12	.	TRBV28	TRBJ1-3	TGTGCCAGCAGGCCCCGAGGGTTCGCCATATATTTT	CASRPRGFAIYF
.	15	TRBD1	TRBV6-5	TRBJ2-7	TGTGCCAGCATCGCGGACAGGGGGGGCACCTACGAGCAGTACTTC	CASIADRGGTYEQYF
once	13	.	TRBV6-6	TRBJ1-1	TGTGCCAGCAGTTCCTACTTTAACACTGAAGCTTTCTTT	CASSSYFNTEAFF
.	14	.	TRBV10-1	TRBJ2-7	TGCGCCAGCAGTCCTAATATGGAGTTCCACGAGCAGTACTTC	CASSPNMEFHEQYF
.	16	TRBD1	TRBV5-1	TRBJ1-4	TGCGCCAGCAGCATACACGGGACAGGGGAGGGTGAAAAACTGTTTTTT	CASSIHGTGEGEKLFF
.	15	TRBD1	TRBV18	TRBJ2-7	TGTGCCAGCGCACCGGTTCCGGGACAGGGCCACGAGCAGTACTTC	CASAPVPGQGHEQYF
.	15	.	TRBV5-1	TRBJ1-1	TGCGCCAGCAGCTTTACGGGCTTTGCGAACACTGAAGCTTTCTTT	CASSFTGFANTEAFF
.	15	TRBD2	TRBV19	TRBJ2-7	TGTGCCAGTAGTATAGGTACTAGCGGGAGATACGAGCAGTACTTC	CASSIGTSGRYEQYF
.	13	TRBD2	TRBV15	TRBJ2-7	TGTGCCACCAGCCGGGGACGAGCGGGGGAGCAGTACTTC	CATSRGRAGEQYF
.	16	TRBD1	TRBV6-6	TRBJ2-7	TGTGCCAGCAGTTACATAGATCGGGACAGTCCCTACGAGCAGTACTTC	CASSYIDRDSPYEQYF
.	15	.	TRBV5-1	TRBJ2-5	TGCGCCAGCAGCCCATATGGGGGGATAGGGGAGACCCAGTACTTC	CASSPYGGIGETQYF
.	15	TRBD1	TRBV18	TRBJ1-3	TGTGCCAGCTCAGCGGACAGGGGGGCTGGAAACACCATATATTTT	CASSADRGAGNTIYF
.	15	TRBD2	TRBV5-4	TRBJ2-3	TGTGCCAGCAGCCATAAGCGGGAGGGCCCGGATACGCAGTATTTT	CASSHKREGPDTQYF
.	14	.	TRBV30	TRBJ2-1	TGTGCCTGGGTTGGACAAAGCTCCTACAATGAGCAGTTCTTC	CAWVGQSSYNEQFF
.	14	.	TRBV7-8	TRBJ2-3	TGTGCCAGCAGCTTAGACTCCCGCACAGATACGCAGTATTTT	CASSLDSRTDTQYF
.	14	.	TRBV18	TRBJ1-2	TGTGCCAGCTCACAGACTGGGGTTAACTATGGCTACACCTTC	CASSQTGVNYGYTF
.	12	.	TRBV6-6	TRBJ2-7	TGTGCCAGCAGTGGGGTACTGGGTGAGCAGTACTTC	CASSGVLGEQYF
.	17	TRBD1	TRBV4-3	TRBJ2-3	TGCGCCAGCAGCCAAGCCGGACAGGGGGCAGCGCGAGATACGCAGTATTTT	CASSQAGQGAARDTQYF
.	13	.	TRBV9	TRBJ1-5	TGTGCCAGCAGTCTCGATCCTAATCAGCCCCAGCATTTT	CASSLDPNQPQHF
.	13	.	TRBV7-3	TRBJ1-1	TGTGCCAGCAGCCAAAAAGGGAACACTGAAGCTTTCTTT	CASSQKGNTEAFF
.	15	.	TRBV5-4	TRBJ2-7	TGTGCCAGCAGCGGACCGACGGGGAATTCATACGAGCAGTACTTC	CASSGPTGNSYEQYF
.	21	.	TRBV28	TRBJ2-4	TGTGCCAGCAGTTCCCCTAGGGGAGCAGGGTTGCTTCGTCTAGCCAAAAACATTCAGTACTTC	CASSSPRGAGLLRLAKNIQYF
.	15	.	TRBV11-3	TRBJ2-5	TGTGCCAGCAGCTTAGAGGGGCCCCCGGCAGAGACCCAGTACTTC	CASSLEGPPAETQYF
.	16	.	TRBV11-1	TRBJ1-1	TGTGCCAGCAGCTTAGAGCAACAGGGCCTAGGCGCTGAAGCTTTCTTT	CASSLEQQGLGAEAFF
.	16	TRBD1	TRBV9	TRBJ1-1	TGTGCCAGCAGCGCCGGTCCCCCGACAGGGAGCACTGAAGCTTTCTTT	CASSAGPPTGSTEAFF
once	15	.	TRBV18	TRBJ2-3	TGTGCCAGCTCACAACACCCCGCGGGCCCAGATACGCAGTATTTT	CASSQHPAGPDTQYF
.	16	.	TRBV18	TRBJ2-7	TGTGCCAGCTCACCAGGGTTTGGAGGCCGTGCCTACGAGCAGTACTTC	CASSPGFGGRAYEQYF
once	14	TRBD2	TRBV5-1	TRBJ2-7	TGCGCCAGCAGCTTGGAGGTGGGGGGGTACGAGCAGTACTTC	CASSLEVGGYEQYF
.	15	.	TRBV10-1	TRBJ2-2	TGCGCCAGCAGTGAGTCGACGCAGGGGTCCGGGGAGCTGTTTTTT	CASSESTQGSGELFF
once	15	TRBD1	TRBV27	TRBJ2-5	TGTGCCAGCAGTCCAAGGGACAGGGGAAAGGAGACCCAGTACTTC	CASSPRDRGKETQYF
.	13	.	TRBV7-3	TRBJ2-3	TGTGCCAGCAGCCCAGCTAGCACAGATACGCAGTATTTT	CASSPASTDTQYF
.	16	TRBD1	TRBV5-1	TRBJ2-3	TGCGCCAGCAGCTTGGGACAGGGGCCTTTTGCAGATACGCAGTATTTT	CASSLGQGPFADTQYF
.	16	.	TRBV7-9	TRBJ2-6	TGTGCCAGCAGCTACGACAGGCCCTCTGGGGCCAACGTCCTGACTTTC	CASSYDRPSGANVLTF
.	15	.	TRBV28	TRBJ2-5	TGTGCCAGTAGCACCATTGGACAGAGAGAAGAGACCCAGTACTTC	CASSTIGQREETQYF
.	12	.	TRBV7-9	TRBJ1-2	TGTGCCAGCAGTACAGAGAACTATGGCTACACCTTC	CASSTENYGYTF
.	15	TRBD2	TRBV5-4	TRBJ2-1	TGTGCCAGCAGCTTGGGTTGGGGAGGGTACAATGAGCAGTTCTTC	CASSLGWGGYNEQFF
.	13	.	TRBV18	TRBJ2-5	TGTGCCAGCTCACCACTGGGGAGGGAGACCCAGTACTTC	CASSPLGRETQYF
.	13	.	TRBV10-3	TRBJ2-5	TGTGCCATCAGTGCGGCGGCGGGGGAGACCCAGTACTTC	CAISAAAGETQYF
.	15	TRBD2	TRBV4-1	TRBJ2-7	TGCGCCAGCAGCACGGGTAGCGGGACTTCCTACGAGCAGTACTTC	CASSTGSGTSYEQYF
.	12	TRBD2	TRBV2	TRBJ2-1	TGTGCCGGGACTAGCGAATCCAATGAGCAGTTCTTC	CAGTSESNEQFF
.	14	.	TRBV9	TRBJ1-2	TGTGCCAGCAGCACTGAGGAGGAGGGTTGGGGCTACACCTTC	CASSTEEEGWGYTF
.	17	TRBD2	TRBV7-3	TRBJ2-2	TGTGCCAGCAGCTTATGGGTAGCGGGCGCGAACACCGGGGAGCTGTTTTTT	CASSLWVAGANTGELFF
.	16	TRBD2	TRBV6-5	TRBJ2-1	TGTGCCAGCAGTTACGCAACTAGCGGGATTCGGAATGAGCAGTTCTTC	CASSYATSGIRNEQFF
.	15	.	TRBV5-4	TRBJ2-5	TGTGCCAGCAGCTCCAAAACTGGGGGCGTGAAGACCCAGTACTTC	CASSSKTGGVKTQYF
.	15	.	TRBV9	TRBJ1-2	TGTGCCAGCAGCGTAGGAGCAGTCAACGCCTATGGCTACACCTTC	CASSVGAVNAYGYTF
.	13	.	TRBV6-5	TRBJ2-7	TGTGCCAGCAGTTACGGTCACCGAAGCGAGCAGTACTTC	CASSYGHRSEQYF
.	14	TRBD1	TRBV5-6	TRBJ2-5	TGTGCCAGCAGCTGGGGACAGGGGTCGAATACCCAGTACTTC	CASSWGQGSNTQYF
.	12	.	TRBV28	TRBJ2-1	TGTGCCAGCAGTTTACCCTACAATGAGCAGTTCTTC	CASSLPYNEQFF
.	14	TRBD2	TRBV27	TRBJ2-7	TGTGCCAGCAGCCGACTAGCGGGAGGTTACGAGCAGTACTTC	CASSRLAGGYEQYF
.	13	.	TRBV4-1	TRBJ1-2	TGCGCCAGCAGCCAAGATTATTCATATGGCTACACCTTC	CASSQDYSYGYTF
.	15	TRBD1	TRBV5-1	TRBJ1-1	TGCGCCAGCAGCTGGGGGACAGGGTGGGACACTGAAGCTTTCTTT	CASSWGTGWDTEAFF
once	15	TRBD2	TRBV28	TRBJ2-1	TGTGCCAGCAGCTTAGCGGGAGGGCCTGGGAATGAGCAGTTCTTC	CASSLAGGPGNEQFF